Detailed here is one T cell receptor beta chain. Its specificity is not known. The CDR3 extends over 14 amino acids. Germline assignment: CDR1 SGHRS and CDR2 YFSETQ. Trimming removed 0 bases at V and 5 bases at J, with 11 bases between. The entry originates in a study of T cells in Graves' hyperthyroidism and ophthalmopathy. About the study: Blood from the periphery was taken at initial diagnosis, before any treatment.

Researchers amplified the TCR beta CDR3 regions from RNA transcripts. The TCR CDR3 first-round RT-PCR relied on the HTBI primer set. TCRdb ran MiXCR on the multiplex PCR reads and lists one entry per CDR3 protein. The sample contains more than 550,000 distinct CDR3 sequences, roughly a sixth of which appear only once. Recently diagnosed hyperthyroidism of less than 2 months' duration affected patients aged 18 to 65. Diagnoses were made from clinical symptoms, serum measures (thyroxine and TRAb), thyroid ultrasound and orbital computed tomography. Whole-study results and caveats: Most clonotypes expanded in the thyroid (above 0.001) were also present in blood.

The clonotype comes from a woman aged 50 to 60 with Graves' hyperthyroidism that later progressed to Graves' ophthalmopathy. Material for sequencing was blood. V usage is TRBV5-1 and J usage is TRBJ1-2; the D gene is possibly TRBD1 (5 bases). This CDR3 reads CASSLEGMTYGYTF. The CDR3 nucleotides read TGCGCCAGCAGCTTGGAGGGGATGACTTATGGCTACACCTTC.